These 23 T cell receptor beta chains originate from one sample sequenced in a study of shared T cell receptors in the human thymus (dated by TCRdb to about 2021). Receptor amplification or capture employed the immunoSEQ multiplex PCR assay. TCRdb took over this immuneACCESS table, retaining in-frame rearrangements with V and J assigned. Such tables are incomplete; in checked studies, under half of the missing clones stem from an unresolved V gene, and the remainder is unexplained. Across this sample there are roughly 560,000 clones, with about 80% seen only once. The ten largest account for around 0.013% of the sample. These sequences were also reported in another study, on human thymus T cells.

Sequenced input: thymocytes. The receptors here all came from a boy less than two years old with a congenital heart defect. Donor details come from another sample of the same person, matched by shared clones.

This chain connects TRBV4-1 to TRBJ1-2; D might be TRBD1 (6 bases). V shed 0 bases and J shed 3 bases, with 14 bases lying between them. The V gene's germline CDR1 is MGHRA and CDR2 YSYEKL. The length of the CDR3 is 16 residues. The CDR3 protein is CASSQDPQGSHYGYTF. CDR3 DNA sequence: TGCGCCAGCAGCCAAGATCCCCAGGGGTCTCACTATGGCTACACCTTC.

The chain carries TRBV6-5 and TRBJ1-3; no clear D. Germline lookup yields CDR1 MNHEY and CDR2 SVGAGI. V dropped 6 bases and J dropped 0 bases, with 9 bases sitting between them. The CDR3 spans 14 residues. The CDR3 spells CASRPQSSGNTIYF. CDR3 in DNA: TGTGCCAGCAGGCCACAGTCCTCTGGAAACACCATATATTTT.

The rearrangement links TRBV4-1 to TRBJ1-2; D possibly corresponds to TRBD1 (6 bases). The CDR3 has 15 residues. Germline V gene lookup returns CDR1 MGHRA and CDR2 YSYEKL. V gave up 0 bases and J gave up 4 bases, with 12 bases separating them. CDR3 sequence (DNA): TGCGCCAGCAGCCAAGATGGGGGCAGACTCTATGGCTACACCTTC. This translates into CASSQDGGRLYGYTF.

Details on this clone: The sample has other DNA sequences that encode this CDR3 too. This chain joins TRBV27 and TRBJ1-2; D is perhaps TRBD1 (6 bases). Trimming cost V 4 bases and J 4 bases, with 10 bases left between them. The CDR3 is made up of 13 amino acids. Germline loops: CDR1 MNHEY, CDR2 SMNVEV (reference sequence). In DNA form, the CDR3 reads TGTGCCAGCAGTTCCGACAGGTTCTATGGCTACACCTTC. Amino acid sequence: CASSSDRFYGYTF.

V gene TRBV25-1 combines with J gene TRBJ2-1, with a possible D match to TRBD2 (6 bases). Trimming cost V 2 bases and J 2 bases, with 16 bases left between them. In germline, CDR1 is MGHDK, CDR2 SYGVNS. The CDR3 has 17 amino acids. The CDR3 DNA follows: TGTGCCAGCAGTGAAGCTCAACGGGAGCAAACCTACAATGAGCAGTTCTTC. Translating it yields CASSEAQREQTYNEQFF. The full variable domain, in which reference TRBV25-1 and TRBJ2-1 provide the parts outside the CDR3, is EADIYQTPRYLVIGTGKKITLECSQTMGHDKMYWYQQDPGMELHLIHYSYGVNSTEKGDLSSESTVSRIRTEHFPLTLESARPSHTSQYLCASSEAQREQTYNEQFFGPGTRLTVL.

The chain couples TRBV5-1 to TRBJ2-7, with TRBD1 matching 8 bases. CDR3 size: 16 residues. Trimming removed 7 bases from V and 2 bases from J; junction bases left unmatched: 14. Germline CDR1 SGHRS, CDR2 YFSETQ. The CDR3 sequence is CASELGPTGDAYEQYF. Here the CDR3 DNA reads TGCGCCAGCGAGCTAGGACCGACAGGGGATGCCTACGAGCAGTACTTC. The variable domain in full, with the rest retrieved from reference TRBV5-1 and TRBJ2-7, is KAGVTQTPRYLIKTRGQQVTLSCSPISGHRSVSWYQQTPGQGLQFLFEYFSETQRNKGNFPGRFSGRQFSNSRSEMNVSTLELGDSALYLCASELGPTGDAYEQYFGPGTRLTVT.

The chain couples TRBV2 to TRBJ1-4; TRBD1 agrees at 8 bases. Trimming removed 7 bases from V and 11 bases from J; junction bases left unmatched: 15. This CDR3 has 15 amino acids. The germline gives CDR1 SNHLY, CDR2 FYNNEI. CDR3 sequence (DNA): TGTGCCAGCACCCATTCTCAGGACAGGGTTAGGAAACTGTTTTTT. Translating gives CASTHSQDRVRKLFF.

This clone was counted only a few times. CDR3 residues: CASSIPGGNTIYF. The CDR3 DNA follows: TGTGCCAGTAGTATACCAGGGGGGAACACCATATATTTT. The gene calls are TRBV19 and TRBJ1-3, with 7 bases lining up with TRBD1. This CDR3 has 13 amino acids. Germline V gene data show CDR1 as LNHDA and CDR2 as SQIVND (reference sequence). The J segment lost 7 bases and the V segment lost 2 bases, leaving 2 bases of the junction unmatched.

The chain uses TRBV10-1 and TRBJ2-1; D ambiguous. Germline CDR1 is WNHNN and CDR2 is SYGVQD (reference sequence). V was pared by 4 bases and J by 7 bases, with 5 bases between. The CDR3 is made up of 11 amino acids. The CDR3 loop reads CASSVDNEQFF. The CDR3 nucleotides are TGCGCCAGCAGTGTAGATAATGAGCAGTTCTTC.

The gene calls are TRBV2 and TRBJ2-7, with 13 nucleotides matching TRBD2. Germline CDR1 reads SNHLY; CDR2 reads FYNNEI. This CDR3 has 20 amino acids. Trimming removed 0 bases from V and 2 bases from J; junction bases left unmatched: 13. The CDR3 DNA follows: TGTGCCAGCAGTGAAGCGGAGAATCGGACTAGCGGGAGACGGGCCTACGAGCAGTACTTC. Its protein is CASSEAENRTSGRRAYEQYF.

Here the CDR3 reads CASSEGALRQTEAFF. The CDR3 DNA reads as TGTGCCAGCAGTGAAGGGGCCCTAAGGCAGACTGAAGCTTTCTTT. This chain connects TRBV6-1 to TRBJ1-1; D remains ambiguous. CDR3 length equals 15 residues. Deletions cut 1 base from V and 5 bases from J, with 14 bases between. Germline V gene sequence: CDR1 MNHNS, CDR2 SASEGT.

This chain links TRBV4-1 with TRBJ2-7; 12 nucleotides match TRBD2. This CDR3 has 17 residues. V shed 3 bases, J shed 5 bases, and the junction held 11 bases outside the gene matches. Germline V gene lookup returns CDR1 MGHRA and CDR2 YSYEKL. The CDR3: CASSQGSLAGGSHEQYF. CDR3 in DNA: TGCGCCAGCAGCCAGGGATCTCTAGCGGGAGGGTCCCACGAGCAGTACTTC.

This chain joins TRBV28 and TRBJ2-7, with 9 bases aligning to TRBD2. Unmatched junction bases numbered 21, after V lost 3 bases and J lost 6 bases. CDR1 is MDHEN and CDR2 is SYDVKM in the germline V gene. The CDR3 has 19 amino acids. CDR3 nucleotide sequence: TGTGCCAGCAGTTTTGGGGGGGCCCTCCCTAGCGGGGCCCCTATCGAGCAGTACTTC. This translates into CASSFGGALPSGAPIEQYF.

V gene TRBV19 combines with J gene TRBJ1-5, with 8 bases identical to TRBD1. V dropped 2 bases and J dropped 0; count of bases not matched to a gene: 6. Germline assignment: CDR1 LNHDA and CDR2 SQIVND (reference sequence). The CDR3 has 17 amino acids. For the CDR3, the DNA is TGTGCCAGTAGTATAAAGCAGGGGGCCTATAGCAATCAGCCCCAGCATTTT. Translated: CASSIKQGAYSNQPQHF. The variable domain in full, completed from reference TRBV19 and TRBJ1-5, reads DGGITQSPKYLFRKEGQNVTLSCEQNLNHDAMYWYRQDPGQGLRLIYYSQIVNDFQKGDIAEGYSVSREKKESFPLTVTSAQKNPTAFYLCASSIKQGAYSNQPQHFGDGTRLSIL.

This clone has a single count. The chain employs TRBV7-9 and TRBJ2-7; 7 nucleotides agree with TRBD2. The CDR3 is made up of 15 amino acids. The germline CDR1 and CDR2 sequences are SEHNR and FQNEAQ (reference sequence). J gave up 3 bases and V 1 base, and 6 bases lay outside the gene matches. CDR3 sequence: CASSLESGTHYEQYF. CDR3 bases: TGTGCCAGCAGCTTAGAGAGCGGGACCCACTACGAGCAGTACTTC.

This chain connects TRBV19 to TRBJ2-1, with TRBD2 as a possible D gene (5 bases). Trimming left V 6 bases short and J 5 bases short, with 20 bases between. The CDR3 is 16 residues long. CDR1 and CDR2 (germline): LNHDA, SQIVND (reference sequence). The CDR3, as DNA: TGTGCCAGTAGCCCTACCACTAGATACATGGACAATGAGCAGTTCTTC. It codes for CASSPTTRYMDNEQFF.

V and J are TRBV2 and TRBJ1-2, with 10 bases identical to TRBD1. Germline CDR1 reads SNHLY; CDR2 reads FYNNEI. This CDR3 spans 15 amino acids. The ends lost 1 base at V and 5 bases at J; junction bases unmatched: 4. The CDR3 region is CASSEDRDRGYGYTF. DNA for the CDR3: TGTGCCAGCAGTGAAGATCGGGACAGGGGTTATGGCTACACCTTC.

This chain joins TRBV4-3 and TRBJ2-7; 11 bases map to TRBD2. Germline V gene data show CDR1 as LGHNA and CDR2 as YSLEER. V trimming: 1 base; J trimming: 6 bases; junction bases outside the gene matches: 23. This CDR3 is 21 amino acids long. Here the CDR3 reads CASSQGRWVGASGRTLGEQYF. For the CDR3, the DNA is TGCGCCAGCAGCCAAGGGAGATGGGTTGGGGCTAGCGGGAGGACCTTGGGCGAGCAGTACTTC.

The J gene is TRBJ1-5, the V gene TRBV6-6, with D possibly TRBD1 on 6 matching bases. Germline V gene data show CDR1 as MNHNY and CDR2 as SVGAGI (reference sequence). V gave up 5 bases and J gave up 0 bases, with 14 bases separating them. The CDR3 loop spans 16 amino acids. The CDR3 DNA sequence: TGTGCCAGCAGTATGCCCCTGGGGGCTAGCAATCAGCCCCAGCATTTT. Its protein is CASSMPLGASNQPQHF.

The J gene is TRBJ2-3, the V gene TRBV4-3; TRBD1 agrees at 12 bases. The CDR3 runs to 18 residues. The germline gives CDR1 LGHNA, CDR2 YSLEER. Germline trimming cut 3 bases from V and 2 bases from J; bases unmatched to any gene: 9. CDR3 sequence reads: CASSQAHGDRGLTDTQYF. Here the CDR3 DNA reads TGCGCCAGCAGCCAGGCCCACGGGGACAGGGGGCTCACAGATACGCAGTATTTT.

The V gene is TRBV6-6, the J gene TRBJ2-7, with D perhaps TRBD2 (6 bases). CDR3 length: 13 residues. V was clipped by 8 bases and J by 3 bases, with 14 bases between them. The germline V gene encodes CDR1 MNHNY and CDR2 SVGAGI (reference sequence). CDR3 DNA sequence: TGTGCCAGCGGGCGGGACTTCTACTACGAGCAGTACTTC. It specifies CASGRDFYYEQYF.

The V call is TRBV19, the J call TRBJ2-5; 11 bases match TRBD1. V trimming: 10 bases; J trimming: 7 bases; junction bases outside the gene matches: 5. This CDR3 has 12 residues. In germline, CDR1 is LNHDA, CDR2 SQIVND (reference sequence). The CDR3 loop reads CATTGTGGTQYF. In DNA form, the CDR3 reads TGTGCCACCACGGGGACAGGGGGGACCCAGTACTTC.

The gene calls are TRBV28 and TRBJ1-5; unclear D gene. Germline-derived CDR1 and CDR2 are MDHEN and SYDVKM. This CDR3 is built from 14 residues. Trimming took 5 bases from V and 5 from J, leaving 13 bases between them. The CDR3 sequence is CASSPPLRDQPQHF. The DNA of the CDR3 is TGTGCCAGCAGTCCCCCCCTCCGCGATCAGCCCCAGCATTTT.